The 30 T cell receptor beta chains presented below share a single source sample, sequenced in a study of PD-L1 blockade in urothelial cancer. Specified time point: peripheral blood 6 weeks after treatment start. Libraries were prepared by immunoSEQ multiplex PCR; TCRdb keeps only in-frame clonotypes and omits some of them. The sample lists about 44,000 clones, about 90% occurring once. The sequencing used PBMCs, collected around atezolizumab (anti-PD-L1) treatment. These receptors were taken from a man aged 65-85 years with urothelial cancer.

This chain connects TRBV2 to TRBJ2-5, with 13 bases fitting TRBD2. V dropped 11 bases and J dropped 5; count of bases not matched to a gene: 8. Germline CDR1 is SNHLY and CDR2 is FYNNEI. This CDR3 is built from 14 residues. CDR3: CAGRTSGSWETQYF. The CDR3, as DNA: TGTGCCGGACGGACTAGCGGGAGTTGGGAGACCCAGTACTTC.

V gene TRBV19 combines with J gene TRBJ2-2, with D perhaps TRBD1 (7 bases). Germline V gives CDR1 LNHDA, CDR2 SQIVND (reference sequence). Trimming removed 3 bases from V and 7 bases from J, with 18 bases in between. There are 16 residues in the CDR3. The CDR3 loop is CASSMPRGAPIGELFF. CDR3 DNA sequence: TGTGCCAGTAGTATGCCCAGGGGGGCGCCTATCGGGGAGCTGTTTTTT.

The genes are TRBV27 and TRBJ1-4; possible D gene TRBD1, 5 bases. Trimming left V 3 bases short and J 5 bases short, with 13 bases between. This CDR3 has 15 residues. The germline V gene encodes CDR1 MNHEY and CDR2 SMNVEV (reference sequence). The CDR3 here is CASSLRTTENEKLFF. The CDR3 DNA sequence: TGTGCCAGCAGTTTGAGGACAACGGAAAATGAAAAACTGTTTTTT.

V is TRBV19 and J is TRBJ2-4; TRBD1 matches at 8 bases. In germline, CDR1 is LNHDA, CDR2 SQIVND (reference sequence). The ends lost 5 bases at V and 0 bases at J; junction bases unmatched: 6. CDR3 size: 16 residues. This CDR3 reads CASSLGQVLAKNIQYF. CDR3 DNA: TGTGCCAGTAGTTTGGGACAGGTGCTAGCCAAAAACATTCAGTACTTC.

V is TRBV5-6 and J is TRBJ2-7, with D unresolved. V was cut by 0 bases and J by 4 bases, with 2 bases left in between. Germline V gene lookup returns CDR1 SGHDT and CDR2 YYEEEE. This CDR3 spans 11 amino acids. The CDR3 DNA reads as TGTGCCAGCAGCTTGGCTTACGAGCAGTACTTC. It translates to CASSLAYEQYF.

This chain uses TRBV9 with TRBJ2-7; D possibly corresponds to TRBD2 (7 bases). The germline CDR1 and CDR2 sequences are SGDLS and YYNGEE. This CDR3 has 15 amino acids. V was cut by 0 bases and J by 7 bases, with 17 bases left in between. In DNA form, the CDR3 reads TGTGCCAGCAGCGTAGACGGACTAGGGGGGCGGGAGCAGTACTTC. Translated: CASSVDGLGGREQYF.

V and J are TRBV5-1 and TRBJ2-7; 8 bases align to TRBD1. This CDR3 has 18 amino acids. The germline gives CDR1 SGHRS, CDR2 YFSETQ. Trimming took 4 bases from V and 5 from J; bases not matched to a gene: 20. CDR3 DNA: TGCGCCAGCAGCCACACGATAAGACAGGGGCCCGAGAGGGACGAGCAGTACTTC. Its translation is CASSHTIRQGPERDEQYF. Together with reference TRBV5-1 and TRBJ2-7, the CDR3 gives the full variable domain: KAGVTQTPRYLIKTRGQQVTLSCSPISGHRSVSWYQQTPGQGLQFLFEYFSETQRNKGNFPGRFSGRQFSNSRSEMNVSTLELGDSALYLCASSHTIRQGPERDEQYFGPGTRLTVT.

This rearrangement joins TRBV9 to TRBJ2-1; 10 positions match TRBD2. Germline V gene lookup returns CDR1 SGDLS and CDR2 YYNGEE. This CDR3 region has 15 residues. J lost 3 bases, V lost 3 bases, and 3 bases had no gene match. The CDR3 protein is CASSATSGIYNEQFF. Written as DNA, the CDR3 is TGTGCCAGCAGCGCAACTAGCGGGATCTACAATGAGCAGTTCTTC.

The chain is built from TRBV6-1 and TRBJ2-1, with 7 nucleotides matching TRBD2. This CDR3 spans 14 amino acids. Germline-derived CDR1 and CDR2 are MNHNS and SASEGT. Trimming at V came to 8 bases and at J to 7 bases, leaving 11 bases not matched to a gene. CDR3 protein: CASSSGGVGNEQFF. CDR3 bases: TGTGCCAGCTCCTCGGGAGGAGTGGGTAATGAGCAGTTCTTC.

The J gene is TRBJ2-7, the V gene TRBV29-1; 9 bases are shared with TRBD1. The J segment lost 7 bases and the V segment lost 6 bases, leaving 4 bases of the junction unmatched. This CDR3 is 11 amino acids long. In germline, CDR1 is SQVTM, CDR2 ANQGSEA. CDR3 region: CSVETGGEQYF. The DNA for the CDR3 is TGCAGCGTGGAGACAGGGGGAGAGCAGTACTTC.

The chain recombines TRBV12-5 with TRBJ2-1, with a tentative D call TRBD2 (5 bases). The V gene lost 4 bases and the J gene lost 6 bases, with 28 bases spanning the gap. The CDR3 length is 19 residues. CDR1 is LGHNT and CDR2 is FRNRAP in the germline V gene. Here the CDR3 DNA reads TGTGCTAGTGGTTCCAGTGATGGACGCCCGGGAAATCTTCTCAATGAGCAGTTCTTC. The encoded protein is CASGSSDGRPGNLLNEQFF.

The rearrangement joins TRBV28 to TRBJ2-2; 7 nucleotides agree with TRBD2. Germline lookup yields CDR1 MDHEN and CDR2 SYDVKM. The V and J ends lost 7 bases and 4 bases, in that order; junction bases with no gene match: 9. The CDR3 is made up of 15 amino acids. The CDR3 DNA follows: TGTGCCAGCACCTGGGAGGGGCGCGCCACCGGGGAGCTGTTTTTT. It translates to CASTWEGRATGELFF.

The rearrangement links TRBV19 to TRBJ2-3, with 7 bases aligning to TRBD2. The CDR3 length is 16 residues. Germline lookup yields CDR1 LNHDA and CDR2 SQIVND (reference sequence). With V trimmed by 0 bases and J by 1 base, 4 bases remained unmatched. CDR3 nucleotide sequence: TGTGCCAGTAGTATAGAGGGGGGGAGGGGCACAGATACGCAGTATTTT. Protein: CASSIEGGRGTDTQYF.

This sequence joins TRBV5-1 and TRBJ2-7; 9 positions agree with TRBD2. Germline CDR1 SGHRS, CDR2 YFSETQ. The CDR3 contains 16 residues. The ends lost 2 bases at V and 4 bases at J; junction bases unmatched: 10. The CDR3 spells CASSFGLTSGTYEQYF. DNA of the CDR3: TGCGCCAGCAGCTTCGGGCTGACTAGCGGTACTTACGAGCAGTACTTC.

This chain's CDR3 is CASSKDRVITEAFF. The CDR3 DNA follows: TGTGCCAGCAGTAAGGACAGGGTAATAACTGAAGCTTTCTTT. The chain combines TRBV6-5 with TRBJ1-1; 8 bases are a match to TRBD1. Germline CDR1 reads MNHEY; CDR2 reads SVGAGI. With V trimmed by 5 bases and J by 5 bases, 7 bases remained unmatched. The CDR3 contains 14 residues.

CDR3 sequence (DNA): TGTGCCAGCAGCGCAGGGACAGGGCTTTCCTACGAGCAGTACTTC. Amino acids: CASSAGTGLSYEQYF. The chain combines TRBV2 with TRBJ2-7; TRBD1 matches 9 bases. CDR1 SNHLY and CDR2 FYNNEI come from the germline V gene. This CDR3 spans 15 amino acids. V dropped 6 bases and J dropped 1; count of bases not matched to a gene: 7.

The rearrangement uses TRBV4-2 and TRBJ1-4; 10 bases match TRBD1. Germline V gene data show CDR1 as LGHNA and CDR2 as YNFKEQ. The CDR3 contains 16 residues. Trimming took 1 base from V and 8 from J; bases not matched to a gene: 7. The CDR3 protein is CASSQGSRTGGEKLFF. The CDR3 bases are TGTGCCAGCAGCCAAGGGTCCCGGACAGGGGGGGAAAAACTGTTTTTT.

This chain links TRBV13 with TRBJ2-2; D perhaps matches TRBD1 (5 bases). Germline CDR1 is PRHDT and CDR2 is FYEKMQ (reference sequence). The CDR3 contains 17 residues. Trimming took off 5 bases at V and 2 bases at J, with 18 bases between the two ends. The CDR3 loop reads CASSAGWPNRNTGELFF. The CDR3 DNA follows: TGTGCCAGCAGCGCAGGGTGGCCCAATAGAAACACCGGGGAGCTGTTTTTT.

The rearrangement links TRBV5-1 to TRBJ2-2; TRBD1 is a possible D gene (5 bases). Germline lookup yields CDR1 SGHRS and CDR2 YFSETQ. The ends were cut back, 6 bases at V and 2 bases at J, with 14 bases in the middle. This CDR3 spans 15 amino acids. CDR3 protein: CASKTSTENTGELFF. Written as DNA, the CDR3 is TGCGCCAGCAAGACCTCGACAGAAAACACCGGGGAGCTGTTTTTT.

The V call is TRBV6-1, the J call TRBJ1-1; no definite D call. V was shortened by 7 bases and J by 10 bases, with 19 bases between the two germline ends. The CDR3 length is 13 residues. Germline V gives CDR1 MNHNS, CDR2 SASEGT. The CDR3 spells CASILQPQDLAFF. The DNA for the CDR3 is TGTGCCAGCATCTTACAACCCCAAGATCTAGCTTTCTTT.

The V call is TRBV10-3, the J call TRBJ2-1; 9 bases are shared with TRBD1. Per the germline V gene, CDR1 is ENHRY and CDR2 is SYGVKD. V lost 3 bases to trimming and J lost 5 bases; unmatched junction nucleotides: 8. The CDR3 totals 16 residues. The CDR3 DNA reads TGTGCCATCAGTGACCCGGGGACAGGGAGCGACAATGAGCAGTTCTTC. Protein sequence: CAISDPGTGSDNEQFF.

This chain joins TRBV5-1 and TRBJ2-7; 7 nucleotides agree with TRBD1. This CDR3 contains 14 residues. Germline lookup yields CDR1 SGHRS and CDR2 YFSETQ. Unmatched junction bases numbered 7, after V lost 4 bases and J lost 3 bases. The CDR3 loop is CASSLDRIYYEQYF. The CDR3 coding sequence is TGCGCCAGCAGCCTGGACAGGATTTACTACGAGCAGTACTTC.

This clone was counted a single time. V gene TRBV5-4 combines with J gene TRBJ2-7, with 8 bases matching TRBD2. Trimming took 3 bases from V and 0 from J; bases not matched to a gene: 11. Germline values: CDR1 SGHNT, CDR2 YYREEE (reference sequence). The CDR3 consists of 17 residues. The CDR3 reads CASSSSLAGTSSYEQYF. The CDR3 coding sequence is TGTGCCAGCAGCTCCTCCTTAGCGGGGACAAGCTCCTACGAGCAGTACTTC.

The chain couples TRBV5-1 to TRBJ1-3; 9 nucleotides match TRBD1. This CDR3 comprises 16 residues. Germline values: CDR1 SGHRS, CDR2 YFSETQ. After removal of 0 bases from V and 3 bases from J, the junction contained 4 bases not matched to a gene. The CDR3 DNA is TGCGCCAGCAGCTTGGTCGGACAGGGGATTGGAAACACCATATATTTT. It yields the protein CASSLVGQGIGNTIYF.

V gene TRBV19 combines with J gene TRBJ2-7; 8 bases map to TRBD1. The CDR3 totals 13 residues. Germline values: CDR1 LNHDA, CDR2 SQIVND (reference sequence). With 9 bases clipped from V and 1 base from J, the junction kept 5 bases outside the gene matches. The CDR3 DNA follows: TGTGCCAGACGCCGGGACAGGTCCTACGAGCAGTACTTC. Translated, it gives CARRRDRSYEQYF.

The chain recombines TRBV5-8 with TRBJ2-3; 7 bases agree with TRBD2. Germline CDR1 is SGHTS and CDR2 is YDEGEE. This CDR3 comprises 15 residues. The V segment lost 0 bases and the J segment 8 bases; nucleotides outside the gene matches: 9. Here the CDR3 DNA reads TGTGCCAGCAGCTTGGGCACTAGCGAATTGACTACGCAGTATTTT. Its protein product is CASSLGTSELTTQYF.

CDR3: CASHTGGRYNEQFF. CDR3 sequence (DNA): TGTGCCAGTCATACAGGGGGCCGATACAATGAGCAGTTCTTC. The V call is TRBV28, the J call TRBJ2-1; 9 bases agree with TRBD1. In germline, CDR1 is MDHEN, CDR2 SYDVKM. V lost 9 bases to trimming and J lost 4 bases; unmatched junction nucleotides: 7. This CDR3 has 14 residues.

The chain links TRBV6-1 to TRBJ2-3, with 9 nucleotides matching TRBD2. V dropped 6 bases and J dropped 4; count of bases not matched to a gene: 8. Germline V gives CDR1 MNHNS, CDR2 SASEGT. The CDR3 runs to 15 residues. The CDR3 DNA reads TGTGCCAGCAGGGATAGCGGGAGCTGGGCAGATACGCAGTATTTT. Its translation: CASRDSGSWADTQYF.

This clone was counted a single time. This chain uses TRBV2 with TRBJ2-3; D gene unclear. The CDR3 loop spans 12 amino acids. V was trimmed by 2 bases and J by 4 bases, leaving 4 bases between them. Germline V gene lookup returns CDR1 SNHLY and CDR2 FYNNEI. CDR3 amino acids: CASSELSDTQYF. The CDR3 DNA sequence: TGTGCCAGCAGTGAACTTTCAGATACGCAGTATTTT.

The chain couples TRBV6-1 to TRBJ2-5, with 10 nucleotides matching TRBD2. V shed 2 bases, J shed 5 bases, and the junction held 8 bases outside the gene matches. Germline V gene lookup returns CDR1 MNHNS and CDR2 SASEGT. CDR3 length equals 16 residues. The CDR3 reads CASSESASGRSETQYF. The DNA for the CDR3 is TGTGCCAGCAGTGAATCGGCTAGCGGGAGAAGTGAGACCCAGTACTTC.